These T cell receptor beta chains were read from a single sample in a study of T cell changes during pregnancy in multiple sclerosis. Using immunoSEQ multiplex PCR, the repertoire was profiled, and TCRdb retains in-frame clones only, with some absent. The sample includes 55,000 to 65,000 clones, 92% seen only once; the top ten take 0.7% to 1%. Specimen: peripheral blood, collected in the first trimester of pregnancy. The source is a female donor with multiple sclerosis, enrolled in a pregnancy study. The CDR3 runs from the conserved cysteine through the conserved F or W. A D gene is named only where the DNA matches it firmly. Clone size appears in some rows only: once, few, many, or a class for an expanded clone.

clone size,D gene,J gene,V gene,CDR3 DNA,CDR3 protein
.,.,TRBJ2-5,TRBV2,TGTGCCAGCAATTTTGGCCAACTCGGGTACCAAGAGACCCAGTACTTC,CASNFGQLGYQETQYF
once,.,TRBJ2-7,TRBV28,TGTGCCAGCAGTACCACCGGGACAAATACCTACGAGCAGTACTTC,CASSTTGTNTYEQYF
.,.,TRBJ1-2,TRBV6-5,TGTGCCAGCAGTTCGCGGACACCCTTCGGCTACACCTTC,CASSSRTPFGYTF
.,.,TRBJ2-7,TRBV10-3,TGTGCCATCAGTATCGGCCAGGGGGGCTACGAGCAGTACTTC,CAISIGQGGYEQYF
.,TRBD2,TRBJ2-1,TRBV18,TGTGCCAGCTCACCACAGCGGGGGGGCCGGAATGAGCAGTTCTTC,CASSPQRGGRNEQFF
.,.,TRBJ2-3,TRBV5-1,TGCGCCAGCAGCTTGGGGCAGGCCACAGATACGCAGTATTTT,CASSLGQATDTQYF
.,.,TRBJ1-5,TRBV4-2,TGTGCCAGCAGCCAAGTGGGGGGGGGATTCGGAAATCAGCCCCAGCATTTT,CASSQVGGGFGNQPQHF
.,.,TRBJ1-2,TRBV25-1,TGTGCCAGCACCCCTACGGGCGCCCAGGGGACTAACTATGGCTACACCTTC,CASTPTGAQGTNYGYTF
once,.,TRBJ2-5,TRBV9,TGTGCCAGCAGCGTAGAGGGGGGGAGAGGGGAGACCCAGTACTTC,CASSVEGGRGETQYF
.,TRBD1,TRBJ1-1,TRBV6-5,TGTGCCAGCAGTCCCTGGGACAGGATTGAAGCTTTCTTT,CASSPWDRIEAFF
.,.,TRBJ2-2,TRBV7-7,TGTGCTAGCAGCTTATACTCAAACACCGGGGAGCTGTTTTTT,CASSLYSNTGELFF
once,.,TRBJ1-1,TRBV30,TGTGCCTGGTGCAGGGCGATGAACACTGAAGCTTTCTTT,CAWCRAMNTEAFF
.,TRBD1,TRBJ2-7,TRBV6-5,TGTGCCAGCAGTTACTCGGGGGGACAGGGTAAGCAGTACTTC,CASSYSGGQGKQYF
.,.,TRBJ1-4,TRBV4-1,TGCGCCAGCAGGACCCTCGGGGGGATGGCTAATGAAAAACTGTTTTTT,CASRTLGGMANEKLFF
.,TRBD1,TRBJ1-1,TRBV19,TGTGCCAGTAGTCGACAGGGGGCGATCACTGAAGCTTTCTTT,CASSRQGAITEAFF
.,TRBD1,TRBJ1-2,TRBV6-5,TGTGCCAGCAGTTCTCGACAGGGTATCTCCTATGGCTACACCTTC,CASSSRQGISYGYTF
.,TRBD1,TRBJ1-2,TRBV18,TGTGCCAGCTCACCAGGATCAGGGGGGTATGGCTACACCTTC,CASSPGSGGYGYTF
.,.,TRBJ2-7,TRBV2,TGTGCCAGCACGTCGCGGGCCGAGCAGTACTTC,CASTSRAEQYF
.,TRBD1,TRBJ2-7,TRBV6-6,TGTGCCAGCAGAGCCGCCGGGACAGAGACCTACGAGCAGTACTTC,CASRAAGTETYEQYF
.,.,TRBJ1-2,TRBV7-9,TGTGCCACCCGTCCTGGGCCCCCGGACTATGGCTACACCTTC,CATRPGPPDYGYTF
few,TRBD1,TRBJ2-3,TRBV5-4,TGTGCCAGCAGCTTGGTGTGGCAGGGGGCGTCAGATACGCAGTATTTT,CASSLVWQGASDTQYF
.,.,TRBJ2-7,TRBV18,TGTGCCAGCTCACCAGAGACCTACGAGCAGTACTTC,CASSPETYEQYF
.,.,TRBJ1-5,TRBV11-2,TGTGCCAGCAGCTTAGGGCCTAATCAGCCCCAGCATTTT,CASSLGPNQPQHF
.,.,TRBJ1-4,TRBV30,TGTGCCTGGGACGGGGAGAGTGAAAAACTGTTTTTT,CAWDGESEKLFF
.,TRBD1,TRBJ2-1,TRBV15,TGTGCCACCAGCAGAGACCGGGACAGGGGAGGTGAGCAGTTCTTC,CATSRDRDRGGEQFF
.,TRBD2,TRBJ2-1,TRBV2,TGTGCCAGCACCCCTTGGGGGGCCCTAGCGGGGGACTCCTACAATGAGCAGTTCTTC,CASTPWGALAGDSYNEQFF
.,.,TRBJ2-5,TRBV11-2,TGTGCCAGCAGAAATTTATTAGGGGCGGACCAAGAGACCCAGTACTTC,CASRNLLGADQETQYF
.,.,TRBJ1-5,TRBV7-8,TGTGCCAGCAGTATAAGGGGACACCAGCCCCAGCATTTT,CASSIRGHQPQHF
.,TRBD1,TRBJ2-5,TRBV7-2,TGTGCCAGCAGCTTAGTAGGGGACAGGGGGCCGCAAGAGACCCAGTACTTC,CASSLVGDRGPQETQYF
.,TRBD2,TRBJ2-7,TRBV9,TGTGCCAGCAGCGTAGCGACTAGCGGTGTCTTCTACGAGCAGTACTTC,CASSVATSGVFYEQYF
.,.,TRBJ1-4,TRBV4-3,TGCGCCAGCAGCCAAGCTAGGACAGTGCTTAATGAAAAACTGTTTTTT,CASSQARTVLNEKLFF
.,TRBD1,TRBJ1-4,TRBV10-3,TGTGCCATCAGTGCTACGGGCGGGGGACAGGCTAATGAAAAACTGTTTTTT,CAISATGGGQANEKLFF
.,TRBD1,TRBJ1-2,TRBV27,TGTGCCAGCAGTACCTCTACAGGGGCCTATGGCTACACCTTC,CASSTSTGAYGYTF
once,TRBD2,TRBJ2-7,TRBV30,TGTGCCTGGAGTGTACATGGACTAGCGGGGGGGCTCTACGAGCAGTACTTC,CAWSVHGLAGGLYEQYF
.,.,TRBJ2-3,TRBV5-6,TGTGCCAGCAGCTCCCCAGCGGGCAGTAGCACAGATACGCAGTATTTT,CASSSPAGSSTDTQYF
.,.,TRBJ1-3,TRBV6-6,TGTGCCAGCAGGCCGCAGGGGCCTGGCTCTGGAAACACCATATATTTT,CASRPQGPGSGNTIYF
.,.,TRBJ2-7,TRBV7-9,TGTGCCAGCAGCCCGGCCGAGGTACCCTACGAGCAGTACTTC,CASSPAEVPYEQYF
.,TRBD2,TRBJ2-1,TRBV9,TGTGCCAGCAGCGTAGGACTAGCGGGCTACAATGAGCAGTTCTTC,CASSVGLAGYNEQFF
.,TRBD1,TRBJ1-4,TRBV19,TGTGCCAGTAGTACAAGACAGGGGATGGACGAAAAACTGTTTTTT,CASSTRQGMDEKLFF
.,TRBD2,TRBJ2-5,TRBV29-1,TGCAGCGTTGGCCCTAGCGGGGGGAGCCAAGAGACCCAGTACTTC,CSVGPSGGSQETQYF
.,TRBD1,TRBJ2-7,TRBV4-2,TGTGCCAGCAGCCAAGATACGGGACAGGGGTTCGACGAGCAGTACTTC,CASSQDTGQGFDEQYF
.,.,TRBJ2-7,TRBV7-3,TGTGCCAGCAGCTTAGGAACGAGACAGAAGGAAAACGAGCAGTACTTC,CASSLGTRQKENEQYF
.,TRBD1,TRBJ1-4,TRBV6-5,TGTGCCAGCGGTCCAGGGGGGCTGGAAAAACTGTTTTTT,CASGPGGLEKLFF
.,.,TRBJ2-2,TRBV9,TGTGCCAGCAGCGTTGGACAGTTCTTCGATGAGCTGTTTTTT,CASSVGQFFDELFF
once,.,TRBJ2-3,TRBV11-2,TGTGCCAGCAGCTTCCGCGGGGCATTCACAGATACGCAGTATTTT,CASSFRGAFTDTQYF
.,.,TRBJ1-3,TRBV4-3,TGCGCCAGCAGCCTAACAGGACAATTCTCTGGAAACACCATATATTTT,CASSLTGQFSGNTIYF
.,.,TRBJ1-1,TRBV10-3,TGTGCCATCAGTGAGCCGCTACTCGGCTTGAGGGCGGGCACTGAAGCTTTCTTT,CAISEPLLGLRAGTEAFF
few,.,TRBJ2-7,TRBV20-1,TGCAGTGCTAGACCCAGCTACGAGCAGTACTTC,CSARPSYEQYF
.,TRBD1,TRBJ2-3,TRBV29-1,TGCAGCGTTGAGAGGGACAGGGGGCGAACAGATACGCAGTATTTT,CSVERDRGRTDTQYF
.,.,TRBJ2-7,TRBV9,TGTGCCAGCAGCCCCTCCGGGGGGCAATACGAGCAGTACTTC,CASSPSGGQYEQYF
.,TRBD1,TRBJ2-4,TRBV6-4,TGTGCCAGCAGTGAGGGGGACAGCAAAAACATTCAGTACTTC,CASSEGDSKNIQYF
.,TRBD2,TRBJ2-3,TRBV2,TGTGCCAGCAGCGAACCCGGACTAGGCACAGATACGCAGTATTTT,CASSEPGLGTDTQYF
.,TRBD2,TRBJ2-7,TRBV11-2,TGTGCCAGCAGCCGAGGGACTAGATCGTACGAGCAGTACTTC,CASSRGTRSYEQYF